This entry lists 21 T cell receptor beta chains sequenced from one sample in a study of long-term antiretroviral therapy in people with HIV. Survey-level immunoSEQ v3.0 assays were run. Profiled with immunoSEQ multiplex PCR; TCRdb holds only in-frame clones, not every one. The table records under 50,000 clones, roughly 86% of them present only once. This sample comprised unsorted PBMCs, obtained 0.1 years before starting antiretroviral therapy. The receptors originated from a woman aged 50 to 65 with HIV.

J is TRBJ2-2 and V is TRBV6-5; D perhaps matches TRBD1 (7 bases). The CDR3 is 15 residues long. V was cut by 2 bases and J by 4 bases, with 11 bases left in between. Germline lookup yields CDR1 MNHEY and CDR2 SVGAGI. CDR3: CASSYQGGSTGELFF. CDR3 nucleotides: TGTGCCAGCAGTTACCAGGGGGGTAGCACCGGGGAGCTGTTTTTT.

The rearrangement links TRBV6-6 to TRBJ2-2; D perhaps matches TRBD2 (6 bases). Germline assignment: CDR1 MNHNY and CDR2 SVGAGI (reference sequence). V lost 5 bases to trimming and J lost 3 bases, with 13 bases between them. The CDR3 extends over 15 amino acids. The CDR3 is CASSTSRDYTGELFF. Written as DNA, the CDR3 is TGTGCCAGCAGTACCAGCCGGGACTACACCGGGGAGCTGTTTTTT.

The J gene is TRBJ2-2, the V gene TRBV6-6; maybe TRBD1 (6 bases). The CDR3 totals 13 residues. V was cut by 7 bases and J by 3 bases, with 9 bases left in between. CDR1 and CDR2 (germline): MNHNY, SVGAGI (reference sequence). The CDR3: CASNHRDTGELFF. The CDR3 coding sequence is TGTGCCAGCAACCACAGGGACACCGGGGAGCTGTTTTTT.

The chain employs TRBV30 and TRBJ2-5, with 12 bases matching TRBD1. Germline V gene sequence: CDR1 GTSNPN, CDR2 SVGIG (reference sequence). This CDR3 is built from 16 residues. After removal of 0 bases from V and 6 bases from J, the junction contained 8 bases not matched to a gene. CDR3 sequence (DNA): TGTGCCTGGAGTGTACCAGGGACAGGGGGCGGGAAGACCCAGTACTTC. Translation: CAWSVPGTGGGKTQYF.

V gene TRBV5-4 combines with J gene TRBJ2-5; the D gene could be TRBD1 or TRBD2 (5 bases each). Trimming stripped 4 bases from V and 4 bases from J, with 11 bases between. This CDR3 spans 13 amino acids. Per the germline V gene, CDR1 is SGHNT and CDR2 is YYREEE (reference sequence). The DNA of the CDR3 is TGTGCCAGCAGCGCTCAGGGACCAGAGACCCAGTACTTC. This sequence encodes CASSAQGPETQYF.

The chain carries TRBV9 and TRBJ1-2; D is possibly TRBD1 (5 bases). The ends were cut back, 0 bases at V and 7 bases at J, with 10 bases in the middle. The CDR3 has 13 amino acids. Germline assignment: CDR1 SGDLS and CDR2 YYNGEE. The CDR3 region is CASSVGGAGGYTF. Here the CDR3 DNA reads TGTGCCAGCAGCGTAGGAGGGGCGGGTGGCTACACCTTC.

This sequence joins TRBV7-2 and TRBJ1-5; D perhaps matches TRBD1 (6 bases). Looked up from germline, CDR1 is SGHTA and CDR2 is FQGNSA. Trimming pared 3 bases from V and 0 bases from J, leaving 9 bases between. The CDR3 totals 15 residues. CDR3 sequence reads: CASSFRTVSNQPQHF. CDR3 nucleotide sequence: TGTGCCAGCAGCTTTAGGACAGTTAGCAATCAGCCCCAGCATTTT.

V and J are TRBV6-6 and TRBJ2-2; TRBD1 aligns across 8 bases. V lost 10 bases to trimming and J lost 5 bases; unmatched junction nucleotides: 9. This CDR3 comprises 14 residues. The germline CDR1 and CDR2 sequences are MNHNY and SVGAGI (reference sequence). The CDR3 DNA follows: TGTGCCACCGAAGACAGGGGCCCGACCGGGGAGCTGTTTTTT. Protein sequence: CATEDRGPTGELFF.

This chain joins TRBV19 and TRBJ2-3; TRBD2 agrees at 14 bases. V gave up 5 bases and J gave up 0 bases; unmatched junction bases: 4. CDR1 is LNHDA and CDR2 is SQIVND in the germline V gene (reference sequence). CDR3 length: 17 amino acids. The chain's CDR3 is CASSLRTSGRSTDTQYF. In DNA form, the CDR3 reads TGTGCCAGTAGTCTGAGGACTAGCGGGAGGAGCACAGATACGCAGTATTTT.

This clone appeared a few times. V gene TRBV19 combines with J gene TRBJ1-2; 7 nucleotides align to TRBD1. The CDR3 has 15 amino acids. Unmatched junction bases numbered 10, after V lost 5 bases and J lost 4 bases. Germline-derived CDR1 and CDR2 are LNHDA and SQIVND (reference sequence). For the CDR3, the DNA is TGTGCCAGTAGTGACCCGGACAGGACCTCCTATGGCTACACCTTC. This translates into CASSDPDRTSYGYTF.

The CDR3: CASSNSNSPLHF. CDR3 DNA: TGCGCCAGCAGCAACAGTAATTCACCCCTCCACTTT. The rearrangement uses TRBV5-1 and TRBJ1-6, with D unresolved. There are 12 residues in the CDR3. Germline assignment: CDR1 SGHRS and CDR2 YFSETQ. V lost 4 bases, J lost 6 bases, and 5 bases lay in between.

J is TRBJ1-1 and V is TRBV7-3, with a tentative D call TRBD1 (5 bases). The CDR3 has 16 amino acids. CDR1 and CDR2 from the germline V gene are SGHTA and FQGTGA. Trimming shortened V by 2 bases and J by 0 bases, and 13 bases separated the two germline ends. CDR3 sequence (DNA): TGTGCCAGCAGCTTATTCCGGCAGGGCATGAACACTGAAGCTTTCTTT. Residues: CASSLFRQGMNTEAFF. The full variable domain, with the rest looked up from reference TRBV7-3 and TRBJ1-1, is GAGVSQTPSNKVTEKGKYVELRCDPISGHTALYWYRQSLGQGPEFLIYFQGTGAADDSGLPNDRFFAVRPEGSVSTLKIQRTERGDSAVYLCASSLFRQGMNTEAFFGQGTRLTVV.

CDR3 coding DNA: TGCGCCAGCAGCTCCGGGACAGGGGCGAACACTGAAGCTTTCTTT. This codes for CASSSGTGANTEAFF. V usage is TRBV5-1 and J usage is TRBJ1-1; 10 nucleotides line up with TRBD1. There are 15 residues in the CDR3. The germline CDR1 and CDR2 sequences are SGHRS and YFSETQ. The trim removed 3 bases at V and 1 base at J, leaving 3 bases unmatched.

This clone was detected only once. The rearrangement links TRBV7-9 to TRBJ1-6; weak D call: TRBD1 (5 bases). The germline CDR1 and CDR2 sequences are SEHNR and FQNEAQ (reference sequence). V was trimmed by 3 bases and J by 9 bases, leaving 12 bases between them. The CDR3 extends over 14 amino acids. For the CDR3, the DNA is TGTGCCAGCAGCTTTGGGGGGATTCGTTCACCCCTCCACTTT. It encodes CASSFGGIRSPLHF.

V is TRBV9 and J is TRBJ2-3, with 14 bases aligning to TRBD2. After removal of 3 bases from V and 9 bases from J, the junction contained 3 bases not matched to a gene. Per the germline V gene, CDR1 is SGDLS and CDR2 is YYNGEE. The CDR3 totals 14 residues. The CDR3 is CASSAGTSGGTQYF. CDR3 nucleotide sequence: TGTGCCAGCAGCGCGGGGACTAGCGGGGGAACGCAGTATTTT. The complete variable domain, with remaining parts taken from reference TRBV9 and TRBJ2-3, reads DSGVTQTPKHLITATGQRVTLRCSPRSGDLSVYWYQQSLDQGLQFLIQYYNGEERAKGNILERFSAQQFPDLHSELNLSSLELGDSALYFCASSAGTSGGTQYFGPGTRLTVL.

The chain uses TRBV30 and TRBJ1-5, with D hard to call. The CDR3 totals 15 residues. Trimming took 0 bases from V and 2 from J, leaving 11 bases between them. The germline CDR1 and CDR2 sequences are GTSNPN and SVGIG (reference sequence). DNA for the CDR3: TGTGCCTGGAGTGTACAAAGGGTTGGCAATCAGCCCCAGCATTTT. Protein sequence: CAWSVQRVGNQPQHF.

This clone came up once. This sequence joins TRBV7-3 and TRBJ2-3; D may correspond to TRBD1 or TRBD2 (6 bases each). V dropped 10 bases and J dropped 2 bases, with 19 bases sitting between them. The CDR3 sequence is 15 residues long. Looked up from germline, CDR1 is SGHTA and CDR2 is FQGTGA. CDR3 DNA: TGTGCCACCGGGCCGGCAGGGGAGGTCACAGATACGCAGTATTTT. Amino acid sequence: CATGPAGEVTDTQYF.

The chain joins TRBV10-3 to TRBJ1-1; D unresolved. This CDR3 has 16 residues. Germline values: CDR1 ENHRY, CDR2 SYGVKD. V lost 7 bases and J 2 bases, leaving 20 bases between the germline ends. The CDR3 reads CAITRAELLNNTEAFF. The CDR3, as DNA: TGTGCCATCACGAGGGCAGAACTCCTCAACAACACTGAAGCTTTCTTT.

V and J are TRBV19 and TRBJ2-7; 9 nucleotides match TRBD1. V was clipped by 6 bases and J by 2 bases; unmatched bases: 11. The CDR3 is 16 residues long. The germline gives CDR1 LNHDA, CDR2 SQIVND (reference sequence). The CDR3 spells CASSPGPGQGTYEQYF. CDR3 nucleotides: TGTGCCAGTAGCCCTGGCCCGGGACAGGGAACCTACGAGCAGTACTTC.

This clone has only one observation. CDR3 in amino acids: CSVGDRAADTQYF. Written as DNA, the CDR3 is TGCAGCGTTGGGGACAGGGCGGCAGATACGCAGTATTTT. The rearrangement joins TRBV29-1 to TRBJ2-3, with 9 bases aligning to TRBD1. Germline V CDR1 and CDR2: SQVTM, ANQGSEA. Trimming took 4 bases from V and 4 from J; bases not matched to a gene: 3. The CDR3 is made up of 13 amino acids.

V usage is TRBV18 and J usage is TRBJ1-5; D is unclear. Germline CDR1 KGHSH, CDR2 LQKENI. Trimming left V 3 bases short and J 0 bases short, with 12 bases between. The CDR3 totals 16 residues. In DNA form, the CDR3 reads TGTGCCAGCTCACCGGTTCCGGACTTTAGCAATCAGCCCCAGCATTTT. Its translation: CASSPVPDFSNQPQHF.